Listed here is a single T cell receptor (beta chain). The repertoire was sequenced with immunoSEQ multiplex PCR; TCRdb's copy has only in-frame clones and lacks some. The sample consists of 85,000 to 120,000 clones, 71% of them appearing once. J lost 3 bases, V lost 6 bases, and 8 bases had no gene match. Germline-derived CDR1 and CDR2 are MRHNA and SNTAGT. This CDR3 contains 15 residues. The data originate from a study of blood T cell repertoires in COVID-19. Study details: From T cells, B-cell-depleted T cells, or PBMCs came the material, which was cDNA or gDNA.

Sequencing was carried out using peripheral blood. This clonotype was sampled from a human donor with acute or convalescent COVID-19. The donor label of this sample is uncertain. The chain is built from TRBV6-4 and TRBJ2-3; 8 nucleotides line up with TRBD1. CDR3 DNA sequence: TGTGCCAGCAGAAGGACAGGGTGGGAAACAGATACGCAGTATTTT. Translated, it gives CASRRTGWETDTQYF.